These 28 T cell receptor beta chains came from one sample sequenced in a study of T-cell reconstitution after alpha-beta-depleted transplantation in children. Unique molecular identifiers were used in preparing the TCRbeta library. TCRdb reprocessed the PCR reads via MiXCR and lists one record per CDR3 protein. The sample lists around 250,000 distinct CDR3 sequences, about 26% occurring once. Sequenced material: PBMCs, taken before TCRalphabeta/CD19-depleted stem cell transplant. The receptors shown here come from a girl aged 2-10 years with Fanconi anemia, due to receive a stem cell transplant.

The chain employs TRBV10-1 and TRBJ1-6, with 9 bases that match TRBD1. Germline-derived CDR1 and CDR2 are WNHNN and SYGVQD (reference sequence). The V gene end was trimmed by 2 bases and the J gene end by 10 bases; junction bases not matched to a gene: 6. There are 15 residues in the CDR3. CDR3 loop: CASSERTGEGSPLHF. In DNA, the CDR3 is TGCGCCAGCAGTGAGCGGACAGGGGAAGGCTCACCCCTCCACTTT.

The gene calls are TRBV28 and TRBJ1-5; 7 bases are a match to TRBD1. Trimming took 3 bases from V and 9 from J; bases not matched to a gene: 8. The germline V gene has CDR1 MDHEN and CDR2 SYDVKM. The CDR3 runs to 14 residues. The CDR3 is CASSLPGGKWPQHF. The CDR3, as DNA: TGTGCCAGCAGTTTGCCAGGGGGGAAATGGCCCCAGCATTTT.

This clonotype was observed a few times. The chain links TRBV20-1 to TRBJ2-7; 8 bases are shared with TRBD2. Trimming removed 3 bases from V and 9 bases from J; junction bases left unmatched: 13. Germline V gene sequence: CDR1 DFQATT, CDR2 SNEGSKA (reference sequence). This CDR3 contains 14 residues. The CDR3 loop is CSARVLAGLGGQYF. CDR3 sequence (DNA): TGCAGTGCTAGGGTCCTAGCGGGCCTAGGAGGGCAGTACTTC.

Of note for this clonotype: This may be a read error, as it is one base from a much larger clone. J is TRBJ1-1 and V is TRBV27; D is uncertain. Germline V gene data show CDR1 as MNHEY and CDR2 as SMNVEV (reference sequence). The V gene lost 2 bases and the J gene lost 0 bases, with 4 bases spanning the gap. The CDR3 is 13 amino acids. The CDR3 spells CASSLQMNTEAFF. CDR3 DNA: TGTGCCAGCAGTTTACAGATGAACACTGAAGCTTTCTTT.

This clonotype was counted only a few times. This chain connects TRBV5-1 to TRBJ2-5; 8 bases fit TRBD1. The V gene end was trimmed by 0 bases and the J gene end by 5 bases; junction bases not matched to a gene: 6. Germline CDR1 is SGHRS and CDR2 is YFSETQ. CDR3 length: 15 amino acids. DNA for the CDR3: TGCGCCAGCAGCTTGGCGACAGGGGATTTCGAGACCCAGTACTTC. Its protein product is CASSLATGDFETQYF.

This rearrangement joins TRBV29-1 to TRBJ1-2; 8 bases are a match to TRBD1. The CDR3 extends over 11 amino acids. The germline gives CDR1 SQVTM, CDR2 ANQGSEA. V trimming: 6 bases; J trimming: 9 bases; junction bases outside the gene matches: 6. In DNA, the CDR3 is TGCAGCGTAGAGGGACAGGCAAGCTACACCTTC. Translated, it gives CSVEGQASYTF.

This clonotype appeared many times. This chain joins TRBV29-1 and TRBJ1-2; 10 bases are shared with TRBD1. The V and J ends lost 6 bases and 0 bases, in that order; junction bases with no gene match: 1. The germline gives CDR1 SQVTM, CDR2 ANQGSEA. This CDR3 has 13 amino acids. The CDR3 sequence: CSVGQGTNYGYTF. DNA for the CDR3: TGCAGCGTGGGACAGGGGACTAACTATGGCTACACCTTC.

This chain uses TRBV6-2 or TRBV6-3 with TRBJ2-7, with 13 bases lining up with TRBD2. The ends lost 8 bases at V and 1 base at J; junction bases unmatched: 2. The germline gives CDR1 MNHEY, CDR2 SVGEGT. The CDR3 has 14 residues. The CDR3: CASGLAGVSYEQYF. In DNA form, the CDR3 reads TGTGCCAGCGGACTAGCGGGAGTTTCCTACGAGCAGTACTTC.

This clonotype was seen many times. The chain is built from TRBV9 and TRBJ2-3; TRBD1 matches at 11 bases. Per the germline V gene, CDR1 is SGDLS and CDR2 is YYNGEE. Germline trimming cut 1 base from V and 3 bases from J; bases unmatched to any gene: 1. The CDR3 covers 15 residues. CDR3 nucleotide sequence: TGTGCCAGCAGCGTAAGGGACAGGGGGACAGATACGCAGTATTTT. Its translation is CASSVRDRGTDTQYF.

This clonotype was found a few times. The CDR3 is CASSPGTKTYEQYF. The CDR3 coding sequence is TGTGCCAGCAGCCCCGGGACAAAGACCTACGAGCAGTACTTC. J is TRBJ2-7 and V is TRBV4-2; D is perhaps TRBD1 (6 bases). CDR1 and CDR2 from the germline V gene are LGHNA and YNFKEQ. The V and J ends lost 4 bases and 2 bases respectively, with 12 bases between them. CDR3 length: 14 residues.

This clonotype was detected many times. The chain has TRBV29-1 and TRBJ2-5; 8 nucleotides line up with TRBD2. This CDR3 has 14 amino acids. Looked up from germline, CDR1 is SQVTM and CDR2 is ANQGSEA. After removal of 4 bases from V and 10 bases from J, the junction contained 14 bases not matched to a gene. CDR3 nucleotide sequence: TGCAGCGTTGCCGAATTAGCGGGGCGTAGTGACCAGTACTTC. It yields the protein CSVAELAGRSDQYF.

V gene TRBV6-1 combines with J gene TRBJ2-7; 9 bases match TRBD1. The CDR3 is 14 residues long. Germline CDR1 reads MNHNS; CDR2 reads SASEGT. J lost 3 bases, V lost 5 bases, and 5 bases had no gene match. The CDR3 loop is CASSRGQGGYEQYF. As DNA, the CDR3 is TGTGCCAGCAGTCGGGGACAGGGAGGCTACGAGCAGTACTTC.

The CDR3 coding sequence is TGTGCCAGCAGCTTAACCGGACAGCCAAAAGGGACCCAGTACTTC. Residues: CASSLTGQPKGTQYF. The chain joins TRBV7-3 to TRBJ2-5; D is possibly TRBD1 (6 bases). The germline V gene encodes CDR1 SGHTA and CDR2 FQGTGA. This CDR3 has 15 residues. Trimming pared 0 bases from V and 7 bases from J, leaving 15 bases between. The full variable domain, rest sourced from reference TRBV7-3 and TRBJ2-5, is GAGVSQTPSNKVTEKGKYVELRCDPISGHTALYWYRQSLGQGPEFLIYFQGTGAADDSGLPNDRFFAVRPEGSVSTLKIQRTERGDSAVYLCASSLTGQPKGTQYFGPGTRLLVL.

The CDR3 region is CASSLVSGTSVFHEQFF. As DNA, the CDR3 is TGTGCCAGCAGTTTAGTATCCGGGACTAGCGTTTTTCATGAGCAGTTCTTC. The chain links TRBV28 to TRBJ2-1; TRBD2 matches at 10 bases. V lost 2 bases to trimming and J lost 8 bases; unmatched junction nucleotides: 12. Germline lookup yields CDR1 MDHEN and CDR2 SYDVKM. The CDR3 loop spans 17 amino acids.

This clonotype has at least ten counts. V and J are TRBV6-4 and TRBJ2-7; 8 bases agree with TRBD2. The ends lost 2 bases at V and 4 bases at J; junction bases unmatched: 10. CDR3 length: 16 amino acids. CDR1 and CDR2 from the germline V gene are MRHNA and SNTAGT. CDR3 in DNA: TGTGCCAGCAGTGACGACCAGGGACTAGTTGGATACGAGCAGTACTTC. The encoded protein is CASSDDQGLVGYEQYF.

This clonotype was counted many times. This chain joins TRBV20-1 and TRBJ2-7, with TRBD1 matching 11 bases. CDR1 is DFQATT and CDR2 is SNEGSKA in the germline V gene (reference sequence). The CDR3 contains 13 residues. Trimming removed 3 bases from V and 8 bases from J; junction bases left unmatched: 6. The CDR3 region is CSARTGTGGKQYF. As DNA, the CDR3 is TGCAGTGCTAGGACCGGGACAGGGGGAAAGCAGTACTTC.

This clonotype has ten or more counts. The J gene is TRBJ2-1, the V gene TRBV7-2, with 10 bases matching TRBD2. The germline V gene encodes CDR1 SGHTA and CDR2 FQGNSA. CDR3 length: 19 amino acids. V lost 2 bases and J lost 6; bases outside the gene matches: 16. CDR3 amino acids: CASSLSPIAPLAGINEQFF. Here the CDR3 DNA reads TGTGCCAGCAGCTTAAGCCCTATTGCCCCACTAGCGGGGATCAATGAGCAGTTCTTC.

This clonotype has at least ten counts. CDR3 in amino acids: CSVSLGSSTDTQYF. The CDR3 nucleotides read TGCAGCGTTAGTTTAGGGTCTAGCACAGATACGCAGTATTTT. The chain is built from TRBV29-1 and TRBJ2-3; D not certain. The length of the CDR3 is 14 residues. CDR1 is SQVTM, CDR2 ANQGSEA, per germline. V dropped 5 bases and J dropped 0 bases, with 12 bases sitting between them.

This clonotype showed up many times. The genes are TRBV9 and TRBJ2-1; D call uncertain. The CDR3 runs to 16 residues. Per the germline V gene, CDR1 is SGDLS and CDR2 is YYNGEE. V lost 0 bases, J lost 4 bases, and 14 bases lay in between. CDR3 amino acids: CASSVDEEIKYNEQFF. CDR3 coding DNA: TGTGCCAGCAGCGTAGACGAGGAAATCAAATACAATGAGCAGTTCTTC.

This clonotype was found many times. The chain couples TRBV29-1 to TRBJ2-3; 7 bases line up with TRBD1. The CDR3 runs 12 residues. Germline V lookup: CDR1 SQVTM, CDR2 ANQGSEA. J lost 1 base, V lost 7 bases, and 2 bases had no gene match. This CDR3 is CSGGQGTDTQYF. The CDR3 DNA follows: TGCAGCGGTGGACAGGGCACAGATACGCAGTATTTT.

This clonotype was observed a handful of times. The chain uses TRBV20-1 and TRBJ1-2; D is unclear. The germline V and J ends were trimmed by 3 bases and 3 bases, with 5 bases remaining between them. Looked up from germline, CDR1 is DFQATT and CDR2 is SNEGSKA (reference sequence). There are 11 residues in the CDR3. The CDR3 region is CSASGYYGYTF. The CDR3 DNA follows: TGCAGTGCTAGTGGCTACTATGGCTACACCTTC.

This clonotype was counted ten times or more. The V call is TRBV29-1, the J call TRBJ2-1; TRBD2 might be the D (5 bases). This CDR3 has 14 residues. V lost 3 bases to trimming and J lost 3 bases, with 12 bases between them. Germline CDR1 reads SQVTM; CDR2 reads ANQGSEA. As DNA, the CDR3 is TGCAGCGTTGAGGGTGGCGGGCTCTACAATGAGCAGTTCTTC. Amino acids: CSVEGGGLYNEQFF.

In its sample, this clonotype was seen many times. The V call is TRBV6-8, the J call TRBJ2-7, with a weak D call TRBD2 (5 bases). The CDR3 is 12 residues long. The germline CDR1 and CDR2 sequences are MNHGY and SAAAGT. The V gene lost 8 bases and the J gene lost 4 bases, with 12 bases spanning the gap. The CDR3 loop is CASSAGVYEQYF. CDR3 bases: TGTGCCAGCTCGGCCGGGGTGTACGAGCAGTACTTC.

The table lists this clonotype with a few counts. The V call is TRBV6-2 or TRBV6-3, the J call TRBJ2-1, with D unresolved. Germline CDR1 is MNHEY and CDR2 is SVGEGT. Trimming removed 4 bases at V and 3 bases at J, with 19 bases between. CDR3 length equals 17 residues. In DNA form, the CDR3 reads TGTGCCAGCAGTTCCCGCCTTGGCGGCCATTACTACAATGAGCAGTTCTTC. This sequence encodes CASSSRLGGHYYNEQFF.

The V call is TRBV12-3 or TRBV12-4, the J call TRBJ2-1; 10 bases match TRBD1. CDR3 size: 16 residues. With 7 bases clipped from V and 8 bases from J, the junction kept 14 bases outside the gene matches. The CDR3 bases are TGTGCCAGCATCAGCCAGGACAGGGGGAGTGGCGATGAGCAGTTCTTC. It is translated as CASISQDRGSGDEQFF.

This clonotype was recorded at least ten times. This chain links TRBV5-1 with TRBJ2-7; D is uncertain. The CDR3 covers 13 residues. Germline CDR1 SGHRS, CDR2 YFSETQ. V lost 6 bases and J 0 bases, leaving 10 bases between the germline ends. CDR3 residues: CASNPGHSYEQYF. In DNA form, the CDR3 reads TGCGCCAGCAATCCTGGCCACTCCTACGAGCAGTACTTC.

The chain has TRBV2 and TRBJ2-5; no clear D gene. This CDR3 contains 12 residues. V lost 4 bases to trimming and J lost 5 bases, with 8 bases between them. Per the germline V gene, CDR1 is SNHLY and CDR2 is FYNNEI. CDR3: CASSAGFETQYF. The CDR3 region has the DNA TGTGCCAGCAGTGCCGGGTTCGAGACCCAGTACTTC.

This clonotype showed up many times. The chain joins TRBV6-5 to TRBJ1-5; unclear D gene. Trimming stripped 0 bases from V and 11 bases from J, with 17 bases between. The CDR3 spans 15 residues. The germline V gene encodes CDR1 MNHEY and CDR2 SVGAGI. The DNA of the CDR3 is TGTGCCAGCAGTTACTCTTTCGCCCAACAAGTGACCCAGCATTTT. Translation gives CASSYSFAQQVTQHF.